The clone carrying this TCR beta chain was picked up many times. The antigen remains unidentified. Germline V gives CDR1 ENHRY, CDR2 SYGVKD. This CDR3 region has 16 residues. V was shortened by 3 bases and J by 2 bases, with 16 bases between the two germline ends. Used for diagnoses were clinical symptoms, serum thyroxine and TRAb, thyroid ultrasound and orbital computed tomography. These data belong to a study of T cells in Graves' hyperthyroidism and ophthalmopathy. Findings and caveats of the study: Most expanded thyroid clonotypes above 0.001 recurred in blood.

RNA transcripts were the template for amplifying TCR beta CDR3 regions. Researchers ran a first-round RT-PCR on the TCR CDR3 using the HTBI primer set. TCRdb redid the calling of the multiplex PCR reads with MiXCR, one entry per CDR3 protein. The sample includes a few hundred thousand distinct CDR3 sequences, around 15% seen only once; the top ten take more than 4.5%. Sequencing input: blood. This chain uses TRBV10-3 with TRBJ1-2, with D unclear. The sequence came from a woman younger than 30 with Graves' hyperthyroidism. CDR3 sequence: CAISDLRSEGNYGYTF. DNA of the CDR3: TGTGCCATCAGTGATCTTCGATCGGAGGGAAACTATGGCTACACCTTC.